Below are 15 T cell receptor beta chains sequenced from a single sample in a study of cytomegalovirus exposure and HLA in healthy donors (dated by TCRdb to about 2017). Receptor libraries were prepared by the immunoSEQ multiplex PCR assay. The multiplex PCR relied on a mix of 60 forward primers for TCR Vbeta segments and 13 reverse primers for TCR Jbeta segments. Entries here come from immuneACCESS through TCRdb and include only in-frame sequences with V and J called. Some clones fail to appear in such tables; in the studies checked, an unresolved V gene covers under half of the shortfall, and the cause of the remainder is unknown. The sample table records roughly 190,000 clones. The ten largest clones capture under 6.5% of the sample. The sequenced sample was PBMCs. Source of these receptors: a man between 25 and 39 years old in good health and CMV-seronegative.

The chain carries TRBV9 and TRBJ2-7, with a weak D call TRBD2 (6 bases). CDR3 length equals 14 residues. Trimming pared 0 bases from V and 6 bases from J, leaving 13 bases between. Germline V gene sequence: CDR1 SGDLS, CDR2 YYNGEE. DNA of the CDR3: TGTGCCAGCAGCGTAGCAAGGACGGGGGTCGAGCAGTACTTC. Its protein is CASSVARTGVEQYF.

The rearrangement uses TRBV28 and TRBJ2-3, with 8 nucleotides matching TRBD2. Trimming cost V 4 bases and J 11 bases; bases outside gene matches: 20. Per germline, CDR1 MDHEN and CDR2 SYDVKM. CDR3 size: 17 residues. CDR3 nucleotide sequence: TGTGCCAGCAGTTCGGAATTGCCAGCGGGAGTAGGGTTTGGGCAGTATTTT. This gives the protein CASSSELPAGVGFGQYF.

CDR3 nucleotide sequence: TGTGCCAGCAGCTTGGGGGGGTCGGGCCCCTACGAGCAGTACTTC. Amino acids: CASSLGGSGPYEQYF. The rearrangement joins TRBV9 to TRBJ2-7; 7 nucleotides match TRBD2. The CDR3 consists of 15 residues. The trim removed 4 bases at V and 2 bases at J, leaving 9 bases unmatched. In germline, CDR1 is SGDLS, CDR2 YYNGEE.

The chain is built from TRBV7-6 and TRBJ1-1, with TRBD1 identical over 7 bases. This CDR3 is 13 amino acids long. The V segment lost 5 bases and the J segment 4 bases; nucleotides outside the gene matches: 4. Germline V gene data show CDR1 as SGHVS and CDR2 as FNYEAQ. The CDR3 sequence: CASSATGRTEAFF. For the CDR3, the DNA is TGTGCCAGCAGCGCGACAGGGCGCACTGAAGCTTTCTTT.

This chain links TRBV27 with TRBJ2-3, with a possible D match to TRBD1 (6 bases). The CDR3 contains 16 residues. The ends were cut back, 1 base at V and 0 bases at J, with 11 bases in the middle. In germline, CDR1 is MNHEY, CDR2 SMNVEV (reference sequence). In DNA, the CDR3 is TGTGCCAGCAGTTTATGGGGGCAAACTAGCACAGATACGCAGTATTTT. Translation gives CASSLWGQTSTDTQYF.

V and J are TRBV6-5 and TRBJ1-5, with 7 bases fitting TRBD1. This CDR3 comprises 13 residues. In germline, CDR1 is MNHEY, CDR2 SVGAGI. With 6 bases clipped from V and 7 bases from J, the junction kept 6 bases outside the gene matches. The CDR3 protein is CASRTGLGQPQHF. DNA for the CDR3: TGTGCCAGCAGGACAGGGTTAGGGCAGCCCCAGCATTTT.

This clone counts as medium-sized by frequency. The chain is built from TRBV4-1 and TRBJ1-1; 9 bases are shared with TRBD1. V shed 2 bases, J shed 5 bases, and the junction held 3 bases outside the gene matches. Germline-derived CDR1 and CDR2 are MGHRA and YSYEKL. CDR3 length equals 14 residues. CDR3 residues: CASSQSGQGTEAFF. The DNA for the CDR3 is TGCGCCAGCAGCCAATCCGGACAGGGGACTGAAGCTTTCTTT.

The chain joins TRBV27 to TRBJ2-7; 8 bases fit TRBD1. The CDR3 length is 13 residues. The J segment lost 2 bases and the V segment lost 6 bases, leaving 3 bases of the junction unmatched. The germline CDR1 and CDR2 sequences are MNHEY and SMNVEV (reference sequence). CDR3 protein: CASRIQGAYEQYF. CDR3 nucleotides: TGTGCCAGCAGAATACAGGGGGCCTACGAGCAGTACTTC.

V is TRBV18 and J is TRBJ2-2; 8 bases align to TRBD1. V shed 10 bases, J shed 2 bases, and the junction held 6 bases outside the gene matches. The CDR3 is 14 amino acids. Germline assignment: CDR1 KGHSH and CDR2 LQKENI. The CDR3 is CATYGTGNTGELFF. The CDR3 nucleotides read TGTGCCACCTACGGGACAGGAAACACCGGGGAGCTGTTTTTT.

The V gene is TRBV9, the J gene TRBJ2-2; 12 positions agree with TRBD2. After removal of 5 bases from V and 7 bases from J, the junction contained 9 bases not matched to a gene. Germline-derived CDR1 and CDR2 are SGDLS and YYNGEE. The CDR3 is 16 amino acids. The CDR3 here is CASSNGLAGPRGELFF. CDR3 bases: TGTGCCAGCAGTAACGGACTAGCGGGACCTCGCGGGGAGCTGTTTTTT. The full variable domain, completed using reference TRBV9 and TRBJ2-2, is DSGVTQTPKHLITATGQRVTLRCSPRSGDLSVYWYQQSLDQGLQFLIQYYNGEERAKGNILERFSAQQFPDLHSELNLSSLELGDSALYFCASSNGLAGPRGELFFGEGSRLTVL.

CDR3 in DNA: TGCAGCGCTCGGGACAGCTGCGAGCAGTACTTC. Translated: CSARDSCEQYF. V usage is TRBV29-1 and J usage is TRBJ2-7; 7 bases line up with TRBD1. This CDR3 spans 11 amino acids. J lost 6 bases, V lost 7 bases, and 6 bases had no gene match. Germline loops: CDR1 SQVTM, CDR2 ANQGSEA.

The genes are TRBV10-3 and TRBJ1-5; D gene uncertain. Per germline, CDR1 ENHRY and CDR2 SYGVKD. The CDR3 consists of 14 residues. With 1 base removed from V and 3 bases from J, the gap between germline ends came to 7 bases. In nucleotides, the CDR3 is TGTGCCATCAGTGAGTTTAGCACCAATCAGCCCCAGCATTTT. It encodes CAISEFSTNQPQHF.

The CDR3 here is CASSGLAGGPGELFF. CDR3 in DNA: TGTGCCAGCAGCGGACTAGCGGGAGGCCCCGGGGAGCTGTTTTTT. The V and J genes are TRBV27 and TRBJ2-2; 14 nucleotides agree with TRBD2. The CDR3 consists of 15 residues. In germline, CDR1 is MNHEY, CDR2 SMNVEV (reference sequence). J was trimmed by 6 bases and V by 6 bases; bases with no gene match: 3.

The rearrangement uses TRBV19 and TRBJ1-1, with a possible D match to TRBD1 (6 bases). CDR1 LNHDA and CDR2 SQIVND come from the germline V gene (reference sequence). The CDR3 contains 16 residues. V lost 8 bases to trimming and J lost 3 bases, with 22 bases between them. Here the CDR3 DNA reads TGTGCCAGTGAAAAAAATAAACAGGGAGGGGACACTGAAGCTTTCTTT. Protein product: CASEKNKQGGDTEAFF.

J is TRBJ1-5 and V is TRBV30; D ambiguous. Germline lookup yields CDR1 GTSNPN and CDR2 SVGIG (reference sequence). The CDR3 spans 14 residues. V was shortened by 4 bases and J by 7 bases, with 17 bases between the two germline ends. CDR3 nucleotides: TGTGCCTGGACCAGAGGAGTCGGAGGGCAGCCCCAGCATTTT. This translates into CAWTRGVGGQPQHF.